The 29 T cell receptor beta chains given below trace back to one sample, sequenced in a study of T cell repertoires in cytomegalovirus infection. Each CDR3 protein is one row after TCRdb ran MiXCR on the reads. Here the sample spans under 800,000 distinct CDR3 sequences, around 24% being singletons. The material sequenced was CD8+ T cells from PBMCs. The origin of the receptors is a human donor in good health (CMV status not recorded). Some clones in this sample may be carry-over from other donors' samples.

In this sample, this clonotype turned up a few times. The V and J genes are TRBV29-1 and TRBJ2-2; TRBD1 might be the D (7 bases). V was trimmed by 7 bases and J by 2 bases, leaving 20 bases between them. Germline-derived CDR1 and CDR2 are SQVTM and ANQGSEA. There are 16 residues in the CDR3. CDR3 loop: CSARSSGGHNTGELFF. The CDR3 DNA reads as TGCAGCGCTAGGTCATCAGGGGGGCATAACACCGGGGAGCTGTTTTTT.

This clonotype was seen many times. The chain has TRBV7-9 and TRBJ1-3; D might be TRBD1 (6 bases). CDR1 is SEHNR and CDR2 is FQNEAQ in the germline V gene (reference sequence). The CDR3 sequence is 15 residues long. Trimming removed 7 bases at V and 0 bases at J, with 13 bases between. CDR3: CASTPDSRSGNTIYF. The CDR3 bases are TGTGCCAGCACCCCGGACAGCCGCTCTGGAAACACCATATATTTT.

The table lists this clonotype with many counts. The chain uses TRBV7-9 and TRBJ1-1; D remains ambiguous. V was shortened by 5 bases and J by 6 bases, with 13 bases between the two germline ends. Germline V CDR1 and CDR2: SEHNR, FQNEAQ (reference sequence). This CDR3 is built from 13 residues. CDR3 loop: CASSLDNGAEAFF. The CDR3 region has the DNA TGTGCCAGCAGCCTTGATAACGGGGCTGAAGCTTTCTTT.

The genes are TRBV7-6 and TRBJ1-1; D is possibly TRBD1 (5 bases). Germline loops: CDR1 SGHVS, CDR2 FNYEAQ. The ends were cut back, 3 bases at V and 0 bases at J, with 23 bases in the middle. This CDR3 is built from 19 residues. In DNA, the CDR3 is TGTGCCAGCAGCTTGGGGGGGGGAGAGGCGATTAGTATGAACACTGAAGCTTTCTTT. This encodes CASSLGGGEAISMNTEAFF.

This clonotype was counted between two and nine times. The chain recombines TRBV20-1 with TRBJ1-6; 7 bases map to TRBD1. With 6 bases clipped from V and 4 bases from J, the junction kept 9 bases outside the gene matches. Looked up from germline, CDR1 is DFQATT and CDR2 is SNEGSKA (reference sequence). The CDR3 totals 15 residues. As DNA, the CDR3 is TGCAGTGCCGAACGAGACAGGGCTTATAATTCACCCCTCCACTTT. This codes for CSAERDRAYNSPLHF.

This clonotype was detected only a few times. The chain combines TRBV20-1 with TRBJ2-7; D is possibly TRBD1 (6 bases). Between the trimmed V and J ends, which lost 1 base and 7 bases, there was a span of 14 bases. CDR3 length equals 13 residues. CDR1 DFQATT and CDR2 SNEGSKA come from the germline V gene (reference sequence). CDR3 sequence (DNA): TGCAGTGCTAGAGTGGGGGCAGTTGCTGAGCAGTACGTC. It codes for CSARVGAVAEQYV.

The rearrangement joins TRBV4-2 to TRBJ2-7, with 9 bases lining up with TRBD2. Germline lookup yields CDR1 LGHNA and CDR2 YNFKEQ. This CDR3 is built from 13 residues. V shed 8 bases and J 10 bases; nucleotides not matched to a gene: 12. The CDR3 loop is CASGEAGGYGQYF. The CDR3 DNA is TGTGCCAGCGGAGAAGCGGGGGGCTACGGACAGTACTTC.

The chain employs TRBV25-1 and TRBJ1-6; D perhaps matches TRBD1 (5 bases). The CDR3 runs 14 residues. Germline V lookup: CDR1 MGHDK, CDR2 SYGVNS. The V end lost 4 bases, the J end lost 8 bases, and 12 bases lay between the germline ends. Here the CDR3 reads CASSAEGRDSPLHF. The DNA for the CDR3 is TGTGCCAGCAGTGCTGAGGGGAGGGATTCACCCCTCCACTTT.

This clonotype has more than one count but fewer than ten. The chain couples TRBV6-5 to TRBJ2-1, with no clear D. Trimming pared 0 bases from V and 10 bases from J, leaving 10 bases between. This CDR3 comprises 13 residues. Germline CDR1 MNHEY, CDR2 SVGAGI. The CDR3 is CASSYSPLGEQFF. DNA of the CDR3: TGTGCCAGCAGTTACTCCCCCCTGGGAGAGCAGTTCTTC.

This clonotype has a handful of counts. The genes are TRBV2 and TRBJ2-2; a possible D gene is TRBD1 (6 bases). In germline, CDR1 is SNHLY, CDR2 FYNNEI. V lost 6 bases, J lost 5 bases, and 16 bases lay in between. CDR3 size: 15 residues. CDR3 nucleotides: TGTGCCAGCAGGGTAAACAGGGACGTAACCGGGGAGCTGTTTTTT. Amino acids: CASRVNRDVTGELFF.

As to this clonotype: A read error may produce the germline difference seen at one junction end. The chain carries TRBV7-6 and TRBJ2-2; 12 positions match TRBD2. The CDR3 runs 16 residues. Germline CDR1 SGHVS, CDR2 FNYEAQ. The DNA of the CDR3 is TGTGTCAGCAGCCGCCTAGCGGGGGGGGGTACCGGGGAGCTGTTTTTT. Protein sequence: CVSSRLAGGGTGELFF.

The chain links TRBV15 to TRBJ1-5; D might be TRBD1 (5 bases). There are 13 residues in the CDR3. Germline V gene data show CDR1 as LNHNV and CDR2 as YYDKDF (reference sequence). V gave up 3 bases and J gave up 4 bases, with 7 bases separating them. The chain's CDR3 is CATSSGGNQPQHF. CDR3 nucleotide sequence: TGTGCCACCAGCAGCGGGGGAAATCAGCCCCAGCATTTT.

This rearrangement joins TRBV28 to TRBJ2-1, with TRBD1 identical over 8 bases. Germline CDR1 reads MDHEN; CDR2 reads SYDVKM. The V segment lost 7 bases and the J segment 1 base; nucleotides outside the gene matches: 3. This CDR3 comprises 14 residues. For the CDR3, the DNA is TGTGCCAGCAAAGACAGGGGATCCTACAATGAGCAGTTCTTC. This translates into CASKDRGSYNEQFF.

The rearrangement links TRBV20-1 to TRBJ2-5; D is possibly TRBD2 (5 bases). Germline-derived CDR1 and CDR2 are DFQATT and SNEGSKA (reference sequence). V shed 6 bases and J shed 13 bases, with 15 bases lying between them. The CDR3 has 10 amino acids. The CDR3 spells CSATGWPGYF. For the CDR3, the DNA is TGCAGTGCCACGGGATGGCCGGGGTACTTC.

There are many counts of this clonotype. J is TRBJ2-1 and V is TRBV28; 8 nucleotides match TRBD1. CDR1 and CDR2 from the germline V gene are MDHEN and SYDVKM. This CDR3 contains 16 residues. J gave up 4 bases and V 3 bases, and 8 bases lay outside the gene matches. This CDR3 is CASSFPPRQGYNEQFF. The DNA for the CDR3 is TGTGCCAGCAGTTTCCCCCCCCGACAGGGGTACAATGAGCAGTTCTTC.

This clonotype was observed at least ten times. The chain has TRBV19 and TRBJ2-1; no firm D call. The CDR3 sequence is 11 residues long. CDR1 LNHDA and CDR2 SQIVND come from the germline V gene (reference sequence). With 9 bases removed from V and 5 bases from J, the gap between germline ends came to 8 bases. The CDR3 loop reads CASSTHNEQFF. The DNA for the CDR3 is TGTGCCAGCAGCACACACAATGAGCAGTTCTTC.

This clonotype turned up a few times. The CDR3: CSVEDPAGVYNEQFF. Here the CDR3 DNA reads TGCAGCGTTGAAGACCCAGCGGGGGTATACAATGAGCAGTTCTTC. The chain employs TRBV29-1 and TRBJ2-1; the match to TRBD2 covers 8 bases. Germline V CDR1 and CDR2: SQVTM, ANQGSEA. CDR3 length: 15 residues. The J segment lost 4 bases and the V segment lost 0 bases, leaving 5 bases of the junction unmatched.

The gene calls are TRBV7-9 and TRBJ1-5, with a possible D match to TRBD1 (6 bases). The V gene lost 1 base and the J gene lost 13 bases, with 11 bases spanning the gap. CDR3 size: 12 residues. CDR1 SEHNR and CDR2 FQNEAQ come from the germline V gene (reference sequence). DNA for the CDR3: TGTGCCAGCAGCTTAGAGGGACAAGGACAGCATTTT. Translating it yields CASSLEGQGQHF.

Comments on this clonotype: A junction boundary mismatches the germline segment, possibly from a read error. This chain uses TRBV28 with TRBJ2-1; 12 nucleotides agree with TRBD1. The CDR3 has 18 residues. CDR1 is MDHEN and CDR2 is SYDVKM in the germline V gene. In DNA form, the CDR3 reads TGTGCCAACAGTTTATGGTTTTGGGGGGGGACAGGGGGCCCTGAGCAGTTCTTC. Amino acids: CANSLWFWGGTGGPEQFF.

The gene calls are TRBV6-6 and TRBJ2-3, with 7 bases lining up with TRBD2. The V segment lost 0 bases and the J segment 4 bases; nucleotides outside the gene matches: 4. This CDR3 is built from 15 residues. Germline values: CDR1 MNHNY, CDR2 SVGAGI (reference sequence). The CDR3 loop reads CASSYSETSPDTQYF. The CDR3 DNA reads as TGTGCCAGCAGTTACTCGGAGACTAGCCCAGATACGCAGTATTTT.

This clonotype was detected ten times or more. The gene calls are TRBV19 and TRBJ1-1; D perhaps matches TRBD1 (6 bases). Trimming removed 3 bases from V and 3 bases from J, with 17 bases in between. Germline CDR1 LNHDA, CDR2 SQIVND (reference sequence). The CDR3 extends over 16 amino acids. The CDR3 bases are TGTGCCAGTAGTATGGGGGACACCCACTTGGACACTGAAGCTTTCTTT. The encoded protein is CASSMGDTHLDTEAFF.

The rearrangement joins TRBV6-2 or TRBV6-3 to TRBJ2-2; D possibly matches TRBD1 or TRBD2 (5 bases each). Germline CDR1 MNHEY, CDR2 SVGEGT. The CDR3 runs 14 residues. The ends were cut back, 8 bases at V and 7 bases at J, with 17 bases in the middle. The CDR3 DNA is TGTGCCAGCCGGGACGGCTCTAGTGGCGGGGAGCTGTTTTTT. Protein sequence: CASRDGSSGGELFF.

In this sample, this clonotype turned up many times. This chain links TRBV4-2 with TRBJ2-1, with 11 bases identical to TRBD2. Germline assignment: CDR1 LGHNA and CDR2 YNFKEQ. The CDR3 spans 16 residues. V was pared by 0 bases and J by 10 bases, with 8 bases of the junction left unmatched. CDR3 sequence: CASSQDLAGGLTEQFF. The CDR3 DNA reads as TGTGCCAGCAGCCAAGATCTAGCGGGGGGCCTTACAGAGCAGTTCTTC.

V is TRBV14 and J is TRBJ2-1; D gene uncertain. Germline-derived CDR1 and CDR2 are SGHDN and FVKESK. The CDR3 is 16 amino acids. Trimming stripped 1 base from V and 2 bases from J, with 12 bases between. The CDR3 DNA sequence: TGTGCCAGCAGCCAAGCCCTGGGAAGGGCCTACAATGAGCAGTTCTTC. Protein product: CASSQALGRAYNEQFF.

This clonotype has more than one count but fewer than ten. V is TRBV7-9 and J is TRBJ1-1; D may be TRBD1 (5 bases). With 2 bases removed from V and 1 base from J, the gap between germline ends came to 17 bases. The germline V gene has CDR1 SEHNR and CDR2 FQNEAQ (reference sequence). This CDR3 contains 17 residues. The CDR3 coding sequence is TGTGCCAGCAGCTTACCCTTTTCGGGGGTGGGGAACACTGAAGCTTTCTTT. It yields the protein CASSLPFSGVGNTEAFF.

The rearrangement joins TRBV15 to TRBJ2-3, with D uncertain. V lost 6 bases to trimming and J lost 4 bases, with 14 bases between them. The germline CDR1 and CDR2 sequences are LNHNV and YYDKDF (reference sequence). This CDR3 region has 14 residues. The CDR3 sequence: CATSPAGYADTQYF. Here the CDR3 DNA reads TGTGCCACCAGTCCAGCCGGATACGCAGATACGCAGTATTTT.

This CDR3 is CASSISGNPYNEQFF. The CDR3 region has the DNA TGTGCCAGTAGTATATCAGGGAACCCCTACAATGAGCAGTTCTTC. This chain uses TRBV19 with TRBJ2-1, with a weak D call TRBD1 (5 bases). From germline, CDR1 is LNHDA and CDR2 SQIVND (reference sequence). This CDR3 spans 15 amino acids. Trimming removed 2 bases from V and 2 bases from J, with 10 bases in between. The complete variable domain, with remaining parts taken from reference TRBV19 and TRBJ2-1, reads DGGITQSPKYLFRKEGQNVTLSCEQNLNHDAMYWYRQDPGQGLRLIYYSQIVNDFQKGDIAEGYSVSREKKESFPLTVTSAQKNPTAFYLCASSISGNPYNEQFFGPGTRLTVL.

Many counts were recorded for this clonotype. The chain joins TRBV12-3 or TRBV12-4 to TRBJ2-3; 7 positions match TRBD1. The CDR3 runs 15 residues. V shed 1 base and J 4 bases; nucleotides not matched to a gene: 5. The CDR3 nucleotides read TGTGCCAGCAGTTTAGTAGGGGGCAGGGCAGATACGCAGTATTTT. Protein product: CASSLVGGRADTQYF.

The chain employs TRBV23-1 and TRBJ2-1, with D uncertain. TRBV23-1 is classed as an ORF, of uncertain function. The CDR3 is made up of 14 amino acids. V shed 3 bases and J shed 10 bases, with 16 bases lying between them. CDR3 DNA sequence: TGCGCCAGCAGTCACGTAATACAGCCTCCCGAGCAGTTCTTC. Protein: CASSHVIQPPEQFF.